These 15 T cell receptor beta chains were sequenced from one sample in a study of cytomegalovirus exposure and HLA in healthy donors. The primer mix had 60 Vbeta and 13 Jbeta primers. Clones were sequenced by immunoSEQ multiplex PCR, and TCRdb holds only the in-frame ones, with some missing. The sample lists tens of thousands of clones, 80% to 90% occurring once. Sequenced input: PBMCs. These receptors originate from a woman aged 25 to 39 in good health and CMV-seronegative.

V gene TRBV7-9 combines with J gene TRBJ2-7; 12 bases align to TRBD1. Per the germline V gene, CDR1 is SEHNR and CDR2 is FQNEAQ (reference sequence). V dropped 2 bases and J dropped 5; count of bases not matched to a gene: 13. The CDR3 is 18 amino acids. DNA of the CDR3: TGTGCCAGCAGCTTACGGGGGGGACAGGGGGCGCTTTACCACGAGCAGTACTTC. It is translated as CASSLRGGQGALYHEQYF.

The rearrangement uses TRBV7-2 and TRBJ1-1; tentative D call: TRBD1 (6 bases). V lost 4 bases and J lost 4, with 13 bases in between. The CDR3 runs to 14 residues. Germline V CDR1 and CDR2: SGHTA, FQGNSA. DNA of the CDR3: TGTGCCAGCAGCTCTCTCCGCAGGGGCACTGAAGCTTTCTTT. As protein: CASSSLRRGTEAFF.

The chain has TRBV28 and TRBJ2-7; 9 bases agree with TRBD1. The trim removed 6 bases at V and 4 bases at J, leaving 7 bases unmatched. Germline values: CDR1 MDHEN, CDR2 SYDVKM. The CDR3 covers 14 residues. CDR3 nucleotide sequence: TGTGCCAGCAGACTCTCGGGACAGGGTTACGAGCAGTACTTC. The encoded protein is CASRLSGQGYEQYF.

About this clone: The junction departs from the called germline gene at one end, perhaps through a read error. The same CDR3 is also encoded by other DNA sequences in this sample. The chain combines TRBV9 with TRBJ2-3; 10 bases fit TRBD2. Germline CDR1 SGDLS, CDR2 YYNGEE. The length of the CDR3 is 19 residues. CDR3 coding DNA: TGTGCTAGCAGCCACCCTAAGCGGGGGGGCCGAACCTTTCCAGATACGCAGTATTTT. Protein product: CASSHPKRGGRTFPDTQYF.

This clone was found once. This sequence joins TRBV7-6 and TRBJ1-3, with TRBD1 matching over 8 bases. The CDR3 is 13 residues long. J was trimmed by 3 bases and V by 6 bases; bases with no gene match: 1. Germline-derived CDR1 and CDR2 are SGHVS and FNYEAQ. The CDR3 DNA is TGTGCCAGCAGAGGGACAGGTGGAAACACCATATATTTT. This encodes CASRGTGGNTIYF.

Notes on this clone: This CDR3 is also generated by other DNA sequences in the sample. The chain carries TRBV7-9 and TRBJ1-1; D is ambiguous. The germline CDR1 and CDR2 sequences are SEHNR and FQNEAQ (reference sequence). The CDR3 is 14 amino acids. V lost 1 base and J lost 1, with 7 bases in between. The CDR3 region has the DNA TGTGCCAGCAGCTTAGGTGGAGGGAACACTGAAGCTTTCTTT. This encodes CASSLGGGNTEAFF.

This chain joins TRBV6-4 and TRBJ1-3; 7 bases are a match to TRBD1. The length of the CDR3 is 15 residues. Per germline, CDR1 MRHNA and CDR2 SNTAGT. J was trimmed by 8 bases and V by 2 bases; bases with no gene match: 9. Written as DNA, the CDR3 is TGTGCCAGCAGTGACCCCGGGACAGCACCTCACACCATATATTTT. It is translated as CASSDPGTAPHTIYF.

The chain employs TRBV5-1 and TRBJ2-3; a possible D gene is TRBD1 (6 bases). Germline values: CDR1 SGHRS, CDR2 YFSETQ. Trimming took 3 bases from V and 6 from J, leaving 8 bases between them. This CDR3 is 12 amino acids long. The CDR3 sequence: CASSSTGDTQYF. The CDR3, as DNA: TGCGCCAGCAGCTCTACAGGGGATACGCAGTATTTT.

The chain joins TRBV5-1 to TRBJ1-4; D gene unclear. Trimming took 2 bases from V and 5 from J, leaving 13 bases between them. The CDR3 runs 15 residues. From germline, CDR1 is SGHRS and CDR2 YFSETQ. CDR3 region: CASSFSSLLNEKLFF. The CDR3 DNA reads TGCGCCAGCAGCTTTAGCAGCCTCCTAAATGAAAAACTGTTTTTT.

The count of this clone is one. The chain recombines TRBV9 with TRBJ2-1; 7 bases are shared with TRBD1. Germline CDR1 SGDLS, CDR2 YYNGEE. This CDR3 region has 13 residues. With V trimmed by 0 bases and J by 13 bases, 7 bases remained unmatched. CDR3 sequence reads: CASSVAQGIGQFF. The DNA for the CDR3 is TGTGCCAGCAGCGTAGCACAGGGGATTGGTCAGTTCTTC.

The gene calls are TRBV7-8 and TRBJ2-7; perhaps TRBD2 as D (6 bases). V lost 1 base and J lost 2, with 12 bases in between. Germline V gene lookup returns CDR1 SGHVS and CDR2 FQNEAQ. This CDR3 has 15 amino acids. The CDR3 here is CASSLEAEGPYEQYF. Written as DNA, the CDR3 is TGTGCCAGCAGCTTAGAGGCGGAGGGGCCCTACGAGCAGTACTTC.

This clone has only a few counts. The chain links TRBV12-5 to TRBJ1-4; 8 nucleotides agree with TRBD1. V trimming: 3 bases; J trimming: 7 bases; junction bases outside the gene matches: 19. The CDR3 consists of 19 residues. Germline assignment: CDR1 LGHNT and CDR2 FRNRAP. CDR3 sequence reads: CASGLSPGQGTGWGEKLFF. For the CDR3, the DNA is TGTGCTAGTGGTTTAAGCCCTGGACAGGGAACCGGTTGGGGTGAAAAACTGTTTTTT.

This chain connects TRBV7-9 to TRBJ1-1, with 8 nucleotides matching TRBD1. After removal of 5 bases from V and 2 bases from J, the junction contained 7 bases not matched to a gene. Germline values: CDR1 SEHNR, CDR2 FQNEAQ (reference sequence). This CDR3 contains 15 residues. CDR3 nucleotide sequence: TGTGCCAGCAGCCCAGCCGGGACAGGTAACACTGAAGCTTTCTTT. Translated: CASSPAGTGNTEAFF.

This clone was observed a few times. The V gene is TRBV6-5, the J gene TRBJ1-2; D call uncertain. This CDR3 is built from 12 residues. V gave up 5 bases and J gave up 6 bases, with 10 bases separating them. Germline V gives CDR1 MNHEY, CDR2 SVGAGI. The CDR3 DNA follows: TGTGCCAGCAGTGCAGCGCAACATGGCTACACCTTC. It yields the protein CASSAAQHGYTF.

In the case of this clone: A read error may account for a junction end that differs from germline. This chain links TRBV27 with TRBJ2-1; TRBD2 aligns across 16 bases. The V gene's germline CDR1 is MNHEY and CDR2 SMNVEV (reference sequence). The CDR3 spans 13 residues. The DNA for the CDR3 is TGTGCCAGCAGTTTGGGACTAGCGGGGGGGCTGATCTTC. Amino acids: CASSLGLAGGLIF.